The 18 T cell receptor beta chains listed next were all sequenced from one sample in a study of regulatory T cells in long-lasting Graves disease. TCR beta libraries were built with iRepertoire HTBI primers and Arm-PCR of CDR3 regions. Each CDR3 protein is one row after TCRdb ran MiXCR on the multiplex PCR reads. The sample has about 470,000 distinct CDR3 sequences, around 20% seen once. Regarding time point: persistent/refractory GD, antithyroid drugs over 5 years with positive TRAb. Making the TCR library involved RNA that had been extracted from PBMCs. The input for sequencing was peripheral blood mononuclear cells (PBMCs), taken when the disease was refractory, from a patient treated with antithyroid drugs. All receptors derive from a female donor with Graves disease.

This clonotype was counted only a few times. The chain couples TRBV19 to TRBJ1-5; D might be TRBD1 (6 bases). Germline-derived CDR1 and CDR2 are LNHDA and SQIVND (reference sequence). Between the trimmed V and J ends, which lost 9 bases and 4 bases, there was a span of 16 bases. CDR3 length equals 14 residues. Here the CDR3 reads CARINSQGNQPQHF. Here the CDR3 DNA reads TGTGCCAGGATAAACTCACAGGGTAATCAGCCCCAGCATTTT.

This chain links TRBV6-1 with TRBJ2-3; 7 bases match TRBD2. CDR1 and CDR2 from the germline V gene are MNHNS and SASEGT. V dropped 5 bases and J dropped 7; count of bases not matched to a gene: 18. The CDR3 has 17 residues. In DNA form, the CDR3 reads TGTGCCAGCAGTCGCCCAAGTGGCGGGAGAGTAGTATATACGCAGTATTTT. Translated: CASSRPSGGRVVYTQYF.

This chain uses TRBV29-1 with TRBJ2-5, with 7 bases fitting TRBD1. The CDR3 runs to 13 residues. Germline-derived CDR1 and CDR2 are SQVTM and ANQGSEA. The ends lost 7 bases at V and 5 bases at J; junction bases unmatched: 10. The CDR3 DNA sequence: TGCAGCGCCGAAACAGGGGTGGGCGAGACCCAGTACTTC. This encodes CSAETGVGETQYF.

This sequence joins TRBV5-1 and TRBJ2-2; D is possibly TRBD1 (5 bases). The V gene lost 4 bases and the J gene lost 5 bases, with 15 bases spanning the gap. This CDR3 has 15 residues. The germline CDR1 and CDR2 sequences are SGHRS and YFSETQ. CDR3 in amino acids: CASSTSNDRTGELFF. CDR3 nucleotides: TGCGCCAGCAGCACCTCCAACGACAGAACCGGGGAGCTGTTTTTT.

In its sample, this clonotype was seen many times. The V gene is TRBV7-2, the J gene TRBJ1-5, with 7 positions matching TRBD1. Germline V gene data show CDR1 as SGHTA and CDR2 as FQGNSA. The length of the CDR3 is 16 residues. V lost 3 bases, J lost 2 bases, and 7 bases stayed unmatched. The CDR3 spells CASSLTGSIGNQPQHF. The CDR3 nucleotides read TGTGCCAGCAGCTTGACAGGGAGTATTGGCAATCAGCCCCAGCATTTT.

The chain uses TRBV3-1 and TRBJ2-2; D not certain. This CDR3 region has 15 residues. Germline values: CDR1 LGHDT, CDR2 YNNKEL (reference sequence). V was clipped by 6 bases and J by 1 base, with 12 bases between them. The CDR3 is CASSFLGRNTGELFF. The CDR3 DNA is TGTGCCAGCAGTTTCCTAGGACGGAACACCGGGGAGCTGTTTTTT.

J is TRBJ2-2 and V is TRBV5-1; 9 bases are a match to TRBD2. Germline V gene data show CDR1 as SGHRS and CDR2 as YFSETQ. This CDR3 has 18 residues. The V and J ends lost 5 bases and 1 base, in that order; junction bases with no gene match: 12. Here the CDR3 DNA reads TGCGCCAGCAGTTCGGCTAGCGGGACCAAAAGGAACACCGGGGAGCTGTTTTTT. Translating it yields CASSSASGTKRNTGELFF.

The rearrangement joins TRBV7-6 to TRBJ2-7; 10 bases line up with TRBD2. Germline V gene data show CDR1 as SGHVS and CDR2 as FNYEAQ. The CDR3 loop spans 15 amino acids. Losses at the gene ends were 3 bases for V and 6 bases for J; bases not matched to a gene: 8. CDR3 residues: CASSFFASGRPEQYF. CDR3 nucleotides: TGTGCCAGCAGCTTCTTTGCTAGCGGGAGACCCGAGCAGTACTTC.

The chain carries TRBV30 and TRBJ1-5, with 11 nucleotides matching TRBD1. With V trimmed by 2 bases and J by 6 bases, 3 bases remained unmatched. Germline CDR1 is GTSNPN and CDR2 is SVGIG (reference sequence). This CDR3 has 14 amino acids. Written as DNA, the CDR3 is TGTGCCTGGAGTTCCGGACAGGGGGCTCAGCCCCAGCATTTT. Its translation is CAWSSGQGAQPQHF.

CDR3 DNA: TGTGCCAGCAGAACCCCCATCGGAGAGACCCAGTACTTC. Translated, it gives CASRTPIGETQYF. The chain couples TRBV6-1 to TRBJ2-5, with no clear D. The ends were cut back, 6 bases at V and 4 bases at J, with 12 bases in the middle. This CDR3 is 13 amino acids long. Germline values: CDR1 MNHNS, CDR2 SASEGT.

This chain connects TRBV11-2 to TRBJ2-2; tentative D call: TRBD2 (6 bases). The germline CDR1 and CDR2 sequences are SGHAT and FQNNGV. Trimming removed 1 base at V and 4 bases at J, with 13 bases between. The CDR3 loop spans 16 amino acids. CDR3 in DNA: TGTGCCAGCAGCTTAGCTGGAGGGAGCTCCACCGGGGAGCTGTTTTTT. Translating it yields CASSLAGGSSTGELFF.

This clonotype was counted many times. J is TRBJ2-2 and V is TRBV7-2; either TRBD1 or TRBD2 may fit D (5 bases each). The CDR3 is 15 amino acids. The germline V gene encodes CDR1 SGHTA and CDR2 FQGNSA. The germline V and J ends were trimmed by 6 bases and 3 bases, with 14 bases remaining between them. CDR3 sequence (DNA): TGTGCCAGCAGGAGGGGCTCATCAGACACCGGGGAGCTGTTTTTT. Protein: CASRRGSSDTGELFF.

V is TRBV7-9 and J is TRBJ2-7; TRBD1 aligns across 7 bases. The CDR3 runs 15 residues. Trimming took 2 bases from V and 1 from J; bases not matched to a gene: 5. Germline assignment: CDR1 SEHNR and CDR2 FQNEAQ (reference sequence). CDR3 bases: TGTGCCAGCAGCTTACTTGGGGGACAGTCCTACGAGCAGTACTTC. Protein: CASSLLGGQSYEQYF.

Ten or more counts support this clonotype. The rearrangement uses TRBV28 and TRBJ2-7; no definite D call. The V gene's germline CDR1 is MDHEN and CDR2 SYDVKM. V lost 4 bases, J lost 2 bases, and 6 bases lay in between. The CDR3 is made up of 12 amino acids. CDR3 loop: CASSSYPYEQYF. The CDR3 DNA is TGTGCCAGCAGTTCATATCCCTACGAGCAGTACTTC.

The chain combines TRBV7-9 with TRBJ1-5; D gene unclear. The CDR3 is made up of 12 amino acids. Trimming took 2 bases from V and 8 from J, leaving 7 bases between them. The germline V gene has CDR1 SEHNR and CDR2 FQNEAQ (reference sequence). CDR3 sequence (DNA): TGTGCCAGCAGCTTACCCCACGAGCCCCAGCATTTT. As protein: CASSLPHEPQHF. The full variable domain, in which reference TRBV7-9 and TRBJ1-5 provide the parts outside the CDR3, is DTGVSQNPRHKITKRGQNVTFRCDPISEHNRLYWYRQTLGQGPEFLTYFQNEAQLEKSRLLSDRFSAERPKGSFSTLEIQRTEQGDSAMYLCASSLPHEPQHFGDGTRLSIL.

This clonotype was seen a few times. This rearrangement joins TRBV12-5 to TRBJ2-1; D is perhaps TRBD2 (6 bases). Germline V CDR1 and CDR2: LGHNT, FRNRAP. The CDR3 runs 12 residues. The V end was cut by 6 bases, the J end by 7 bases, with 10 bases between. CDR3 region: CASGYGRNEQFF. The CDR3, as DNA: TGTGCTAGTGGCTATGGGAGGAATGAGCAGTTCTTC. Full variable domain (remainder filled in from reference TRBV12-5 and TRBJ2-1): DARVTQTPRHKVTEMGQEVTMRCQPILGHNTVFWYRQTMMQGLELLAYFRNRAPLDDSGMPKDRFSAEMPDATLATLKIQPSEPRDSAVYFCASGYGRNEQFFGPGTRLTVL.

The table lists this clonotype with a few counts. The chain joins TRBV7-9 to TRBJ2-2; TRBD1 agrees at 10 bases. The CDR3 runs 17 residues. V lost 5 bases and J lost 3; bases outside the gene matches: 9. Germline values: CDR1 SEHNR, CDR2 FQNEAQ (reference sequence). CDR3 nucleotides: TGTGCCAGCAGCCCCGCGGACAGGGGGATATACACCGGGGAGCTGTTTTTT. This translates into CASSPADRGIYTGELFF.

There are a few counts of this clonotype. The chain combines TRBV11-2 with TRBJ1-5; no clear D. This CDR3 is built from 14 residues. Germline V lookup: CDR1 SGHAT, CDR2 FQNNGV. Trimming pared 2 bases from V and 2 bases from J, leaving 7 bases between. CDR3: CASSLHSGNQPQHF. The CDR3, as DNA: TGTGCCAGCAGCTTACACTCGGGCAATCAGCCCCAGCATTTT.